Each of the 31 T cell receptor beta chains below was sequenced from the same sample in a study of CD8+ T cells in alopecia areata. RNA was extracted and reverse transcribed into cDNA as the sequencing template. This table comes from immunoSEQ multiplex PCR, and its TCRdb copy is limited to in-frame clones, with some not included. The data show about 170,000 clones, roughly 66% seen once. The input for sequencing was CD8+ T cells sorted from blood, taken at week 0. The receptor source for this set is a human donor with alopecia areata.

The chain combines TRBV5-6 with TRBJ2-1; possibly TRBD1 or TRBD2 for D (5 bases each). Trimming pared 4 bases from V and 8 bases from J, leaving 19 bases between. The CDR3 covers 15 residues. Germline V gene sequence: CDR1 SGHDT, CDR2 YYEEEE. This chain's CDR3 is CASSKGTIFIDEQFF. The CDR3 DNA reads TGTGCCAGCAGCAAAGGGACCATATTCATCGATGAGCAGTTCTTC.

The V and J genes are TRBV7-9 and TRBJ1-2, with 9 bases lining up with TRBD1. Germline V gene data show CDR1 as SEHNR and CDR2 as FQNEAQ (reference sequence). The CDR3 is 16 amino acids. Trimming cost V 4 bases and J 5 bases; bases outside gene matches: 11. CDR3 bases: TGTGCCAGCAGCTCCGGCCGGGACAGGGACCTATATGGCTACACCTTC. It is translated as CASSSGRDRDLYGYTF.

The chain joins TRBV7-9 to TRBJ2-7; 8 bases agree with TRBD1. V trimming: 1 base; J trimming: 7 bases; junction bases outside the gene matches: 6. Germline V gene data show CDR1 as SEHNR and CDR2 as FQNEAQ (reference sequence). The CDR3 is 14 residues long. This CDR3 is CASSLEGQAGEQYF. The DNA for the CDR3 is TGTGCCAGCAGCTTAGAGGGACAGGCAGGGGAGCAGTACTTC.

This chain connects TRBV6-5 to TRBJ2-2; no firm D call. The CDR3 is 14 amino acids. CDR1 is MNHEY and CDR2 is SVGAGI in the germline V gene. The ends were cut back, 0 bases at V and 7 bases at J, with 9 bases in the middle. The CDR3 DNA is TGTGCCAGCAGTTACTCGCCTTTGGTCGGGGAGCTGTTTTTT. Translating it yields CASSYSPLVGELFF.

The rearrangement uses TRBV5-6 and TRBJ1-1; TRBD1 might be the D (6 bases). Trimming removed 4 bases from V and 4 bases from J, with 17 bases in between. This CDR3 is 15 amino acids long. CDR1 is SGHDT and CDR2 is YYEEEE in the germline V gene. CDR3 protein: CASSDYRVRGTEAFF. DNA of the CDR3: TGTGCCAGCAGCGACTACAGGGTTAGGGGCACTGAAGCTTTCTTT.

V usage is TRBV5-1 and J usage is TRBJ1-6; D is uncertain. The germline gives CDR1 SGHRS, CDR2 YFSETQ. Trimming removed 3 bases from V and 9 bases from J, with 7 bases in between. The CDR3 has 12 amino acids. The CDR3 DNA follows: TGCGCCAGCAGCTCCGGGTCTTCACCCCTCCACTTT. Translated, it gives CASSSGSSPLHF.

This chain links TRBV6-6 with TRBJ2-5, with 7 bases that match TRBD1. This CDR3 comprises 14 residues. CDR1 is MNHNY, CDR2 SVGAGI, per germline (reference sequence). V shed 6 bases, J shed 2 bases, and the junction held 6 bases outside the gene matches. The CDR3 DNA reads TGTGCCAGCAGCCCTCCGGGACAGCAAGAGACCCAGTACTTC. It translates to CASSPPGQQETQYF.

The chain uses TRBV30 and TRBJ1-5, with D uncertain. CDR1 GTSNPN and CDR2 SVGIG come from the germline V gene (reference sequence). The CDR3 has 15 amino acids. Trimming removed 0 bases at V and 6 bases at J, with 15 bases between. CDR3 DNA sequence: TGTGCCTGGAGTGTACAAGGGAGGGAGTTTCAGCCCCAGCATTTT. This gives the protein CAWSVQGREFQPQHF.

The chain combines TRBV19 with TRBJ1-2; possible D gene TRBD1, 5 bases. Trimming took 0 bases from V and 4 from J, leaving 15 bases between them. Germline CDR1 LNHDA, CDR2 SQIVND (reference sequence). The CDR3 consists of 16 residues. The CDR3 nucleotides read TGTGCCAGTAGTATAGAGGCGACAGTCGTAAGCTATGGCTACACCTTC. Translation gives CASSIEATVVSYGYTF. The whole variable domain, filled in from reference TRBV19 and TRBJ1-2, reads DGGITQSPKYLFRKEGQNVTLSCEQNLNHDAMYWYRQDPGQGLRLIYYSQIVNDFQKGDIAEGYSVSREKKESFPLTVTSAQKNPTAFYLCASSIEATVVSYGYTFGSGTRLTVV.

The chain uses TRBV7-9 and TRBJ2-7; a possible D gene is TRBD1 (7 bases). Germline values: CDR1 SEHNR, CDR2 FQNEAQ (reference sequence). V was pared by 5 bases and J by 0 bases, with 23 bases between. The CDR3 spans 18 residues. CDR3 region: CASSPSPSEGQSSYEQYF. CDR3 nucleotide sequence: TGTGCCAGCAGCCCAAGCCCGTCGGAGGGACAGAGCTCCTACGAGCAGTACTTC.

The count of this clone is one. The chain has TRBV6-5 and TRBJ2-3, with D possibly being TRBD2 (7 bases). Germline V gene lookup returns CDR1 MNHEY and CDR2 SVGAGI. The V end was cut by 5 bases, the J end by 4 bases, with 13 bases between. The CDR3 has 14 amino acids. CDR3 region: CASSDRGAADTQYF. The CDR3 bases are TGTGCCAGCAGTGATCGGGGGGCCGCAGATACGCAGTATTTT.

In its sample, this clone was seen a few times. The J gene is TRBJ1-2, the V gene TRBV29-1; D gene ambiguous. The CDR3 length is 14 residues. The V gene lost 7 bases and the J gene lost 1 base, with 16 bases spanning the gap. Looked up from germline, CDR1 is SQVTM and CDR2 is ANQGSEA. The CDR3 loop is CSALRTGNNYGYTF. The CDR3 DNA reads TGCAGCGCCCTAAGGACGGGGAATAACTATGGCTACACCTTC.

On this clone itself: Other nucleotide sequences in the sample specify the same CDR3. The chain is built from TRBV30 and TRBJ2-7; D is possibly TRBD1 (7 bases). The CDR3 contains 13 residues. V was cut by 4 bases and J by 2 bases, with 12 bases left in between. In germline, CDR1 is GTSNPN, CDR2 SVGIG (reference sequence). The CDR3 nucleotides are TGTGCCTGGACGCGGGACAGTACCTACGAGCAGTACTTC. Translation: CAWTRDSTYEQYF.

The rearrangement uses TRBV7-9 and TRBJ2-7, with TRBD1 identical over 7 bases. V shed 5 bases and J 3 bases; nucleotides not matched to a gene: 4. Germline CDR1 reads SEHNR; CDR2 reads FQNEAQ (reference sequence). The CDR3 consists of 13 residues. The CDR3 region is CASSRQGNYEQYF. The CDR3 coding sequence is TGTGCCAGCAGCCGACAGGGAAACTACGAGCAGTACTTC. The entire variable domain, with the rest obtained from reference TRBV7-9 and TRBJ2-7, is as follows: DTGVSQNPRHKITKRGQNVTFRCDPISEHNRLYWYRQTLGQGPEFLTYFQNEAQLEKSRLLSDRFSAERPKGSFSTLEIQRTEQGDSAMYLCASSRQGNYEQYFGPGTRLTVT.

In nucleotides, the CDR3 is TGTGCCTGGAGTCGGGGACTCAACACTGAAGCTTTCTTT. It codes for CAWSRGLNTEAFF. The rearrangement joins TRBV30 to TRBJ1-1, with TRBD1 as a possible D gene (5 bases). The CDR3 has 13 residues. Trimming left V 2 bases short and J 2 bases short, with 9 bases between. Germline CDR1 and CDR2: GTSNPN and SVGIG (reference sequence).

CDR3 sequence (DNA): TGTGCTAGTGGTTTGGGGTCTAACTATGGCTACACCTTC. Protein: CASGLGSNYGYTF. The chain employs TRBV12-5 and TRBJ1-2; D not resolved. Germline V gene lookup returns CDR1 LGHNT and CDR2 FRNRAP. The germline V and J ends were trimmed by 1 base and 0 bases, with 3 bases remaining between them. The length of the CDR3 is 13 residues.

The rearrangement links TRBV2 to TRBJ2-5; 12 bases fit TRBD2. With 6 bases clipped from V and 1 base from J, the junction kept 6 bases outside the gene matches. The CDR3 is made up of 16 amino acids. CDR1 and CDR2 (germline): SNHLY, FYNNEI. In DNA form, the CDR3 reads TGTGCCAGCAGGCGAACTAGCGGGGGGTTCCAAGAGACCCAGTACTTC. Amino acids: CASRRTSGGFQETQYF.

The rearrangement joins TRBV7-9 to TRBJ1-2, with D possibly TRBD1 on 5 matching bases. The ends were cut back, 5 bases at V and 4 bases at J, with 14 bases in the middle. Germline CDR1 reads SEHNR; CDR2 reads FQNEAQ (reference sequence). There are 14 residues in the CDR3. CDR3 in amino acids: CASSQAGSGYGYTF. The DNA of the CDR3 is TGTGCCAGCAGCCAAGCAGGGTCCGGCTATGGCTACACCTTC.

The DNA of the CDR3 is TGCGCCAGCAGCCCCCGGCGATACAGCTCTGGTGTCGTGGAAGAGACCCAGTACTTC. Translating gives CASSPRRYSSGVVEETQYF. The J gene is TRBJ2-5, the V gene TRBV4-1; no clear D. The ends were cut back, 4 bases at V and 3 bases at J, with 27 bases in the middle. The CDR3 is made up of 19 amino acids. Germline lookup yields CDR1 MGHRA and CDR2 YSYEKL.

The CDR3 here is CASSVGQGGTEAFF. CDR3 nucleotides: TGTGCCAGCAGTGTGGGACAGGGGGGCACTGAAGCTTTCTTT. The gene calls are TRBV6-1 and TRBJ1-1; 11 bases agree with TRBD1. The CDR3 is 14 amino acids. Trimming at V came to 4 bases and at J to 4 bases, leaving 2 bases not matched to a gene. The germline gives CDR1 MNHNS, CDR2 SASEGT.

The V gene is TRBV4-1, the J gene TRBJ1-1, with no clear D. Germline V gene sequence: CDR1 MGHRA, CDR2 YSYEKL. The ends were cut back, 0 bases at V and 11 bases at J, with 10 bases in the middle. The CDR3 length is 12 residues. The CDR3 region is CASSQDWVRAFF. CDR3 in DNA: TGCGCCAGCAGCCAAGATTGGGTGAGGGCTTTCTTT.

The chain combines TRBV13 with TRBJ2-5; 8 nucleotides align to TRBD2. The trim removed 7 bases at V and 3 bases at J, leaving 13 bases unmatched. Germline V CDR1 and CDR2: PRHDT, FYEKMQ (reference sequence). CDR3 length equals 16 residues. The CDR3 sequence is CASTSQSGGLKETQYF. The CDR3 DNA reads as TGTGCCAGCACCTCCCAGAGCGGGGGACTCAAAGAGACCCAGTACTTC.

CDR3 in amino acids: CASSDVEGAGTEAFF. CDR3 bases: TGTGCCAGCAGCGACGTGGAGGGGGCAGGCACTGAAGCTTTCTTT. The chain employs TRBV9 and TRBJ1-1; 7 bases are shared with TRBD1. J was trimmed by 4 bases and V by 3 bases; bases with no gene match: 9. The germline V gene encodes CDR1 SGDLS and CDR2 YYNGEE. The CDR3 has 15 residues.

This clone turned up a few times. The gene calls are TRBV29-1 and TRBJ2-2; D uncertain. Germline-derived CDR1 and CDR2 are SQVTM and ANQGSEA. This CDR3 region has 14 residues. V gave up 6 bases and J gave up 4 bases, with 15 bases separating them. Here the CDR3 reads CSVPAPDPTGELFF. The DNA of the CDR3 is TGCAGCGTGCCCGCTCCAGACCCCACCGGGGAGCTGTTTTTT.

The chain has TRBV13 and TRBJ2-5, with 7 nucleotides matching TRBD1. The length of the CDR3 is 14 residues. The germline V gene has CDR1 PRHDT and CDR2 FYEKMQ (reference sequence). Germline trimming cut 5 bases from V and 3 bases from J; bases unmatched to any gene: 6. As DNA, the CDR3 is TGTGCCAGCAGCCCCACAACAGGGGAAGAGACCCAGTACTTC. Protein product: CASSPTTGEETQYF.

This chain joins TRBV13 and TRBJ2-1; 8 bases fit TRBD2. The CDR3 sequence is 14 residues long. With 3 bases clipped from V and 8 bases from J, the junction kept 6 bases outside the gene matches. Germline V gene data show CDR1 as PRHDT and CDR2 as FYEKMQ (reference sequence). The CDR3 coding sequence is TGTGCCAGCAGCTTGGGACTAGTGACTCATGAGCAGTTCTTC. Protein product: CASSLGLVTHEQFF.

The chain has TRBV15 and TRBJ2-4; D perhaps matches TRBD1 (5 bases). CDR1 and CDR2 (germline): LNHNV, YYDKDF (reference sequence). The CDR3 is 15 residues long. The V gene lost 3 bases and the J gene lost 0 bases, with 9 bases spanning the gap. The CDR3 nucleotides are TGTGCCACCAGCAGTCCCAGGGAAGCCAAAAACATTCAGTACTTC. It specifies CATSSPREAKNIQYF.

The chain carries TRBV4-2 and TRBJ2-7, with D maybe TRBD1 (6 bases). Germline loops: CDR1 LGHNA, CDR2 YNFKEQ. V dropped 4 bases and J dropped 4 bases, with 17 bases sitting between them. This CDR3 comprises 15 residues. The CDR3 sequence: CASSPRGNSLYEQYF. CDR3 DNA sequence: TGTGCCAGCAGCCCGAGGGGGAACTCCTTATACGAGCAGTACTTC.

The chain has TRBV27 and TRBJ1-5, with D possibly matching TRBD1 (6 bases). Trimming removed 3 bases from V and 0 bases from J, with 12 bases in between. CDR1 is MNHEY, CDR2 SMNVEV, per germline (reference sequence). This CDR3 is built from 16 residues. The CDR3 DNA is TGTGCCAGCAGTTTGGGGGGGCCGCTTAGCAATCAGCCCCAGCATTTT. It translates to CASSLGGPLSNQPQHF.

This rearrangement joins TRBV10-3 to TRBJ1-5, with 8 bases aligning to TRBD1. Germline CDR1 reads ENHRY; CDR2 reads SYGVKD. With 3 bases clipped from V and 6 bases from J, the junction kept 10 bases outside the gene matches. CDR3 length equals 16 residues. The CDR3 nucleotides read TGTGCCATCAGTGATTGGGCAGGGGGCTTAGGTCAGCCCCAGCATTTT. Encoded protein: CAISDWAGGLGQPQHF.

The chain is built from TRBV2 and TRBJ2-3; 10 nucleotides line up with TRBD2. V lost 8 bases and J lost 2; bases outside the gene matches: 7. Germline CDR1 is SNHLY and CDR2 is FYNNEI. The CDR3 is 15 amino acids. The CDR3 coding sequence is TGTGCCAGCGGAGGACTAGCGGACCTCACAGATACGCAGTATTTT. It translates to CASGGLADLTDTQYF.